Below, one T cell receptor beta chain is given with its context. What it binds is unknown. This record comes from a study of CD8 T cells in ankylosing spondylitis. Study-level findings and limits: Seven to nine highly homologous variants made up a TCR beta motif that seemed to typify ankylosing spondylitis blood. Certain motif variants had earlier been reported in reactive arthritis synovial fluid and blood.

TCRdb reprocessed the 5' RACE reads via MiXCR and lists one record per CDR3 protein. The sample shows 800,000 to 900,000 distinct CDR3 sequences, 12% of them seen only once. The sample taken for sequencing was blood, either unsorted or a sorted T cell fraction (not recorded which). The source of this sequence is a male donor with ankylosing spondylitis.

The CDR3 loop is CSANQREGDEQFF. The CDR3 coding sequence is TGCAGTGCTAACCAGCGGGAGGGTGATGAGCAGTTCTTC. The rearrangement links TRBV20-1 to TRBJ2-1; 10 positions agree with TRBD2. Germline lookup yields CDR1 DFQATT and CDR2 SNEGSKA (reference sequence). This CDR3 spans 13 amino acids. V shed 4 bases and J 8 bases; nucleotides not matched to a gene: 5.